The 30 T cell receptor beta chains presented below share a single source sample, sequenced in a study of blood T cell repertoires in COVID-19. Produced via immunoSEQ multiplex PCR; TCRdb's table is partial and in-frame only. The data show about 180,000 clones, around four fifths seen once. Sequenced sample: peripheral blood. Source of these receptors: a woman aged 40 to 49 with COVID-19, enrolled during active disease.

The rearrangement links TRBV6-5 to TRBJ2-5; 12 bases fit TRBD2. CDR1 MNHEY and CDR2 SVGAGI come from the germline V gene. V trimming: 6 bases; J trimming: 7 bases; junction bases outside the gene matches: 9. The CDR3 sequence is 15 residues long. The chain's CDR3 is CASSPLAGGLGTQYF. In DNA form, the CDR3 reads TGTGCCAGCAGCCCACTAGCGGGGGGCCTAGGGACCCAGTACTTC.

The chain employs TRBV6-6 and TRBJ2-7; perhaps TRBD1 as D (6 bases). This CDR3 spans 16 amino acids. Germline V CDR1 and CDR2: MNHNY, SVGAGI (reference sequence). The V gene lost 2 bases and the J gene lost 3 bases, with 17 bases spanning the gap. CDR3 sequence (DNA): TGTGCCAGCAGTTACGGTGGGGACACCCCCTTCTACGAGCAGTACTTC. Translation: CASSYGGDTPFYEQYF.

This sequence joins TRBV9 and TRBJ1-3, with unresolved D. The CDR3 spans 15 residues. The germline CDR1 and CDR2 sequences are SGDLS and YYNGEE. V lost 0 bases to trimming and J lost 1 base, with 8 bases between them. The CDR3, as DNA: TGTGCCAGCAGCGTAGAACGAGGGTCTGGAAACACCATATATTTT. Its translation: CASSVERGSGNTIYF.

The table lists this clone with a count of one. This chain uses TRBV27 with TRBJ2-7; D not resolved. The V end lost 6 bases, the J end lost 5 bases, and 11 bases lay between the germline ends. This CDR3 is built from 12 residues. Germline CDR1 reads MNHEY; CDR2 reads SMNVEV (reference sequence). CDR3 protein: CASRRPGDEQYF. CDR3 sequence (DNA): TGTGCCAGCAGGAGACCAGGCGACGAGCAGTACTTC.

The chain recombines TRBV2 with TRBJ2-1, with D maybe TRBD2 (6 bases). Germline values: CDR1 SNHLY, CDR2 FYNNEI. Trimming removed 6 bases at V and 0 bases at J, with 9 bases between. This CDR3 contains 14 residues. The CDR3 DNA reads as TGTGCCAGCAGGGAGGGTAGCTCCTACAATGAGCAGTTCTTC. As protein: CASREGSSYNEQFF. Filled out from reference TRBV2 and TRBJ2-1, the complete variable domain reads EPEVTQTPSHQVTQMGQEVILRCVPISNHLYFYWYRQILGQKVEFLVSFYNNEISEKSEIFDDQFSVERPDGSNFTLKIRSTKLEDSAMYFCASREGSSYNEQFFGPGTRLTVL.

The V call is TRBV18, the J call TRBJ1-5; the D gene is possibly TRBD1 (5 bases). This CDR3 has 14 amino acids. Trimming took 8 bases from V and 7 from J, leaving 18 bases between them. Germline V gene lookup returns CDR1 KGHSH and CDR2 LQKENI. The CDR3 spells CASAGIGAGQPQHF. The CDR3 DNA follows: TGTGCCAGCGCAGGGATCGGCGCGGGGCAGCCCCAGCATTTT.

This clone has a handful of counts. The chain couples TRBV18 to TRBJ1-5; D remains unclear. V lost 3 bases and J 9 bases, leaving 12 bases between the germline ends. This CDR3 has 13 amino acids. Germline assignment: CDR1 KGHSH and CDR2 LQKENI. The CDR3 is CASSPTEAAPQHF. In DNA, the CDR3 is TGTGCCAGCTCACCGACGGAGGCCGCGCCCCAGCATTTT.

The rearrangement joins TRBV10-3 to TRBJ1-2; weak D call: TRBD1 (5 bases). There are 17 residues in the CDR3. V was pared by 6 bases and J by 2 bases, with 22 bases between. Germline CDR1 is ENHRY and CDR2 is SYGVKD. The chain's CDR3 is CAIRWISSGKGNYGYTF. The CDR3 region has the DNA TGTGCCATCAGATGGATCAGTTCAGGGAAAGGCAACTATGGCTACACCTTC.

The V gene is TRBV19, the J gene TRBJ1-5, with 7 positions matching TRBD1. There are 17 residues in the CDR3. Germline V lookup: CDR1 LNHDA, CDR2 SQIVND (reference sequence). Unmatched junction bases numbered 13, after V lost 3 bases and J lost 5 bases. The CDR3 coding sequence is TGTGCCAGTAGTATGTCCGCCGACAGGGAGTATTATCAGCCCCAGCATTTT. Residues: CASSMSADREYYQPQHF.

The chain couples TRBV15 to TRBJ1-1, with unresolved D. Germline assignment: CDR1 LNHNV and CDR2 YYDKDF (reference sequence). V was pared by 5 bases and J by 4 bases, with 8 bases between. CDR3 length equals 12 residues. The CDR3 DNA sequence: TGTGCCACCAGCCTTCTTAGCACTGAAGCTTTCTTT. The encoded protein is CATSLLSTEAFF.

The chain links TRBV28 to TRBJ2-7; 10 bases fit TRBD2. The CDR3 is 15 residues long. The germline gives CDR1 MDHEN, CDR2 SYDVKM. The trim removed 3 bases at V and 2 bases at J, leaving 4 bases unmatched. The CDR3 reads CASSFWTSGAYEQYF. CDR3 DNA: TGTGCCAGCAGTTTCTGGACTAGCGGAGCCTACGAGCAGTACTTC. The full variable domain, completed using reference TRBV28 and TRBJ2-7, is DVKVTQSSRYLVKRTGEKVFLECVQDMDHENMFWYRQDPGLGLRLIYFSYDVKMKEKGDIPEGYSVSREKKERFSLILESASTNQTSMYLCASSFWTSGAYEQYFGPGTRLTVT.

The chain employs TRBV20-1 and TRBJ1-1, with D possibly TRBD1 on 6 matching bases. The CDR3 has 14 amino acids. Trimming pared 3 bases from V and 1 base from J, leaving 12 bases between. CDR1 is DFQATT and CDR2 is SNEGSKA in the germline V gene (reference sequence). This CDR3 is CSASSDSRNTEAFF. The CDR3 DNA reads TGCAGTGCTAGTTCGGACAGTAGGAACACTGAAGCTTTCTTT.

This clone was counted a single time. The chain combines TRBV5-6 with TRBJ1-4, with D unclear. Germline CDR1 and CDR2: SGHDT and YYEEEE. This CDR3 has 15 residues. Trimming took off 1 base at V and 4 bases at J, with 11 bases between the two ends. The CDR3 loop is CASSLSGRLNEKLFF. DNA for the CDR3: TGTGCCAGCAGCTTGTCGGGTCGCCTTAATGAAAAACTGTTTTTT.

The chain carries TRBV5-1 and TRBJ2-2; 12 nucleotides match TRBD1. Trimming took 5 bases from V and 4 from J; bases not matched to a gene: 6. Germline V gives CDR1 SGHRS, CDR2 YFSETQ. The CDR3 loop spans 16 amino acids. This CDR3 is CASRGQGAAGTGELFF. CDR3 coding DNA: TGCGCCAGCAGGGGACAGGGGGCAGCGGGCACCGGGGAGCTGTTTTTT.

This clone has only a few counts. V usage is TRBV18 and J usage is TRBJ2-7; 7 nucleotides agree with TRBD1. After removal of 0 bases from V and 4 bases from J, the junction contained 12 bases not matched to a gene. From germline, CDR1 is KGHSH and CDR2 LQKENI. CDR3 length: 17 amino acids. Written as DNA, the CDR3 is TGTGCCAGCTCACCACCCTATGGAGCACAGGGGCCATACGAGCAGTACTTC. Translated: CASSPPYGAQGPYEQYF.

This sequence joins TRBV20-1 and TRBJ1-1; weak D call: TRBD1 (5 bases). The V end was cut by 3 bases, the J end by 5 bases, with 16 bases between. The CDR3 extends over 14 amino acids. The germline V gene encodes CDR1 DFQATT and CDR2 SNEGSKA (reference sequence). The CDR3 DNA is TGCAGTGCTAGTTTAGGGGCCGGAGTGACTGAAGCTTTCTTT. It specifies CSASLGAGVTEAFF.

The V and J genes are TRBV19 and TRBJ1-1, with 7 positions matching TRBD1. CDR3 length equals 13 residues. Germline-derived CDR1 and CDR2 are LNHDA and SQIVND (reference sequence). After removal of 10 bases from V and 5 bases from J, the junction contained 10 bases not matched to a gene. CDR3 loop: CATRRGPLTEAFF. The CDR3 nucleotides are TGTGCCACGCGGAGGGGGCCCTTGACTGAAGCTTTCTTT.

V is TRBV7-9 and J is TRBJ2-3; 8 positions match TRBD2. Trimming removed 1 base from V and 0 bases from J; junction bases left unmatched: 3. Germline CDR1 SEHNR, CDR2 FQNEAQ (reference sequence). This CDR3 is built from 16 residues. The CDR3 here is CASSLGREGSTDTQYF. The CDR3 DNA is TGTGCCAGCAGCTTAGGACGGGAGGGCAGCACAGATACGCAGTATTTT.

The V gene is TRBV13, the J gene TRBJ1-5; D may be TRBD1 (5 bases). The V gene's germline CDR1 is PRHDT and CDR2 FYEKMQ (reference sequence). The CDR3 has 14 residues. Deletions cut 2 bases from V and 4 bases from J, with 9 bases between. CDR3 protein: CASSLWGQNQPQHF. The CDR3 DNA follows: TGTGCCAGCAGCTTATGGGGCCAAAATCAGCCCCAGCATTTT. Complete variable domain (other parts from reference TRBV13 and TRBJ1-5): AAGVIQSPRHLIKEKRETATLKCYPIPRHDTVYWYQQGPGQDPQFLISFYEKMQSDKGSIPDRFSAQQFSDYHSELNMSSLELGDSALYFCASSLWGQNQPQHFGDGTRLSIL.

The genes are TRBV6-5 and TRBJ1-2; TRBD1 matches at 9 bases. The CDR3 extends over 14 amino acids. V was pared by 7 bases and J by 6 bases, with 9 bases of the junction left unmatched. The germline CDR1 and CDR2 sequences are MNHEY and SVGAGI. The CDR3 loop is CASISPGQGDGYTF. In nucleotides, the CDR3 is TGTGCCAGCATCTCCCCGGGACAGGGTGATGGCTACACCTTC.

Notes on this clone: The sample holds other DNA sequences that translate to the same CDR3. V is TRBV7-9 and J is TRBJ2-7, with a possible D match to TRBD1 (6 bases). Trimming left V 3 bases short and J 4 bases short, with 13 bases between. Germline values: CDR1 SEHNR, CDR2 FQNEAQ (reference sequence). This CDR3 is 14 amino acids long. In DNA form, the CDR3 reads TGTGCCAGCAGCTTGGCCTACCAGGGGTACGAGCAGTACTTC. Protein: CASSLAYQGYEQYF.

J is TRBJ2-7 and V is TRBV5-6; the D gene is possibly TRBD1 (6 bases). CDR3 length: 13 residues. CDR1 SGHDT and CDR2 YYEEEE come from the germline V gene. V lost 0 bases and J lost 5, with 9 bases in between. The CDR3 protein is CASSLGRGNEQYF. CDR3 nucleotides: TGTGCCAGCAGCTTGGGAAGGGGGAACGAGCAGTACTTC.

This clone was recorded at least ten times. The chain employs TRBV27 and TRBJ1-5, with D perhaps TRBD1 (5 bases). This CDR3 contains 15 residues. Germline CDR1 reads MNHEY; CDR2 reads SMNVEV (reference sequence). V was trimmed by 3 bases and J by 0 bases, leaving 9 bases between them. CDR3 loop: CASSFGQGSNQPQHF. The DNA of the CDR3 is TGTGCCAGCAGTTTTGGGCAGGGTAGCAATCAGCCCCAGCATTTT.

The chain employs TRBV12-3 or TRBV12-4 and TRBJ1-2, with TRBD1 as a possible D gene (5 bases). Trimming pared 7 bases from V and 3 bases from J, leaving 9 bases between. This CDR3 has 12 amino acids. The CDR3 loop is CASTSGDYGYTF. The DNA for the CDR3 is TGTGCCAGCACCTCGGGGGACTATGGCTACACCTTC.

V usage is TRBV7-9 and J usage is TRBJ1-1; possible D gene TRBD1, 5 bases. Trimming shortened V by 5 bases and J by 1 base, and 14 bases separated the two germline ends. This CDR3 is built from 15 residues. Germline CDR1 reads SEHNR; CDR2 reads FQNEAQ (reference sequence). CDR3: CASSLMTVGNTEAFF. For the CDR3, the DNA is TGTGCCAGCAGCCTCATGACAGTTGGGAACACTGAAGCTTTCTTT.

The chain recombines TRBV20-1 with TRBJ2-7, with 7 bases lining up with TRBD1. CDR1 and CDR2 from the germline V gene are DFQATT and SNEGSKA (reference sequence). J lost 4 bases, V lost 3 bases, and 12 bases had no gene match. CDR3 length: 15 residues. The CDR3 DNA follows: TGCAGTGCTAGTGCCTCTCGACAGGGCCGATACGAGCAGTACTTC. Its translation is CSASASRQGRYEQYF.

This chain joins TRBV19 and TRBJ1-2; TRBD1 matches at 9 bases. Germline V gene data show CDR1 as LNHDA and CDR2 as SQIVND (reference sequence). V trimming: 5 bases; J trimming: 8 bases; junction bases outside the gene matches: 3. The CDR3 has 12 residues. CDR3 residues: CASSLGQGGYTF. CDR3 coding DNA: TGTGCCAGTAGTCTCGGACAGGGGGGCTACACCTTC.

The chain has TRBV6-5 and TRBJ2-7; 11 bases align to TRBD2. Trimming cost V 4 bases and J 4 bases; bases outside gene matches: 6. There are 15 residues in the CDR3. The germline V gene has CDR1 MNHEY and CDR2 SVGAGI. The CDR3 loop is CASSSASGGTYEQYF. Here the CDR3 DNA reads TGTGCCAGCAGTTCGGCTAGCGGGGGGACTTACGAGCAGTACTTC.

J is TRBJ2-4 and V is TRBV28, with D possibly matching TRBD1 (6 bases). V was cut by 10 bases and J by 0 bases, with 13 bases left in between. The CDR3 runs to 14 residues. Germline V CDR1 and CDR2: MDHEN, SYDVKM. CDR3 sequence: CATQGRLAKNIQYF. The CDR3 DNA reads TGTGCCACCCAGGGGAGACTAGCCAAAAACATTCAGTACTTC.

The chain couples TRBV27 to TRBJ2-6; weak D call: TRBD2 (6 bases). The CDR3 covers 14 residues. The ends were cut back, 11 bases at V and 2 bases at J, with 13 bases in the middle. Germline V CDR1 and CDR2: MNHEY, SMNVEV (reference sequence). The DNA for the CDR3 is TGTGCCTCGCGGACGGGGGCTGGGGCCAACGTCCTGACTTTC. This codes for CASRTGAGANVLTF.